The T cell receptor (beta chain) described here comes from a study of post-analysis software for immune sequencing data (dated by TCRdb to between 2014 and 2017). About the study as a whole: Relapsing-remitting, secondary progressive and progressive-relapsing multiple sclerosis were recorded as disease courses, and subtype annotation was lacking for some patients. The patient repertoires were set against around eleven previously published healthy control repertoires from donors whose ages ranged from roughly 6 to 26 years. A subset of samples was prepared in parallel using single-end sample barcoding, then pooled and co-amplified after Illumina adapter ligation. What the work shows at the level of the full study, not this receptor alone: Compared with controls, multiple sclerosis patients had significantly lower normalized Chao1 diversity, a finding suggesting substantial peripheral T-cell clonal expansion. Patients showed significantly higher frequencies than controls for roughly five TRBV segments, among them TRBV5-6, TRBV5-1 and TRBV20-1. The multiple sclerosis patient group was slightly younger than the control group. When samples were clustered directly using the F measure, samples prepared in the same batch co-clustered strongly, which prompted a batch-effect correction.

Details on this clonotype: Its binding antigen is unknown. The sample holds no much larger clone one base away, and base qualities are not on file.

Library preparation was by PCR. TCRdb names Illumina HiSeq 2500 as the instrument used. To reduce PCR and sequencing biases, unique molecular identifiers were built into the TCR beta cDNA libraries. Roughly 0.5 million cDNA molecules were obtained per 1 to 10 million input T cells, so each molecule approximated one T cell. The same protocol used for the earlier healthy control dataset was applied to prepare and sequence the patient libraries. Samples belonging to the same batch were prepared together, multiplexed and sequenced on a shared HiSeq lane. Processing in the source paper ran as follows. MIGEC was used to process the raw barcoded reads, and molecular identifier groups with only a single read were discarded before consensus assembly and CDR3 extraction. Clonotype tables were post-analysed with VDJtools, normalizing diversity by down-sampling all datasets to the smallest sample size. Repertoire overlap clustering matched CDR3 amino acid but not nucleotide sequences to correct batch-related cross-sample contamination. The public reads were reanalyzed by TCRdb: fastp trimming at Q25, MiXCR alignment, in-frame beta chains only. Rows merge per CDR3 protein into single entries with the most common DNA and genes. These V and J calls rely on TCRdb rather than the paper's analysis. The table for this sample lists about 210,000 distinct CDR3 sequences; 29% of them were counted only once. Clones ranked in the top ten supply roughly 3.4% of the sample.

CDR1 is given as MNHEY and CDR2 as SVGAGI, both from the germline V gene. The CDR3 runs 15 residues from the cysteine to the phenylalanine. The DNA shown is the 45-base CDR3, in frame from base 1. V is clipped by 3 bases and J by 4 bases, and the sequence between their germline boundaries is 12 bases long. TCR beta repertoires were profiled from peripheral blood of roughly 13 young patients with multiple sclerosis to demonstrate the VDJtools post-analysis software. The multiple sclerosis patients were children and adolescents ranging in age from roughly 6 to 16 years. The specimen was blood. The chain was built from TRBV6-5 and TRBJ1-4, with TRBD1 as a weak D call on 5 bases. The receptor's source is a girl aged 2 to 17 with multiple sclerosis. The CDR3 protein sequence reads: CASSYSPGLNEKLFF. In nucleotide form, the sequence is TGTGCCAGCAGTTATAGTCCAGGGCTTAATGAAAAACTGTTTTTT.